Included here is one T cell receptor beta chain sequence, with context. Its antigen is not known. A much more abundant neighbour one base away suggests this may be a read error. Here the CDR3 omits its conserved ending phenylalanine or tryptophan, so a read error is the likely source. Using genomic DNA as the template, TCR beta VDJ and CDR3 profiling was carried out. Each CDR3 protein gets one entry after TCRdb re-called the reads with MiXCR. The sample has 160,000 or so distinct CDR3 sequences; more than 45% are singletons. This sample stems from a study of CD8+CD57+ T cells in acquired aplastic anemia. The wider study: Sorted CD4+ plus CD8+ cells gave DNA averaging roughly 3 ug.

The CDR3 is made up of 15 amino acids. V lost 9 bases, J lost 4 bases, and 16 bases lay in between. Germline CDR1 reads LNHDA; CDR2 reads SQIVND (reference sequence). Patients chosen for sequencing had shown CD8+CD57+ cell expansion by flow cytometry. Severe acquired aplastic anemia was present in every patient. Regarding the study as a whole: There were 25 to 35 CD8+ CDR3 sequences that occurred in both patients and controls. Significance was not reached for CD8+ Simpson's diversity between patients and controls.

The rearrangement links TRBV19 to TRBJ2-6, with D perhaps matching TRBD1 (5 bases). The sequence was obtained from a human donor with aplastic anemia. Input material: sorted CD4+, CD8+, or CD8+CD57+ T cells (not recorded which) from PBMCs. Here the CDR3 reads CASSPQGLGANVLTL. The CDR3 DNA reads TGTGCCAGCAGTCCCCAGGGTCTAGGGGCCAACGTCCTGACTCTC.